This T cell receptor (beta chain) derives from a study of blood T cell repertoires in COVID-19. For the study at large: Sites across the United States, Italy and Spain contributed samples from acute and convalescent COVID-19. PBMCs, B-cell-depleted T cells, or T cells provided the cDNA or gDNA that made up the material.

The CDR3 is 14 amino acids. CDR1 and CDR2 (germline): LGHNA, YSLEER. Trimming took off 2 bases at V and 9 bases at J, with 14 bases between the two ends. Study processing details: Reference gene primer amplification in the assay estimated nucleated cell counts. Method: immunoSEQ multiplex PCR; TCRdb's copy keeps in-frame clones and lacks some. V, J and clone size derive from that table, while D and trimming were established from the DNA sequence. The data contain about 260,000 clones, about 80% of them singletons. Sequenced material: peripheral blood. The TCR comes from a woman aged 80 or over with acute or convalescent COVID-19. This chain links TRBV4-3 with TRBJ2-1, with TRBD2 as a possible D gene (6 bases). The CDR3 is CASSQTRRGLEQFF. CDR3 sequence (DNA): TGCGCCAGCAGCCAAACTCGGCGGGGCCTTGAGCAGTTCTTC.